This T cell receptor beta chain appears in the sequencing data of a study of blood T cell repertoires in COVID-19. Study-wide context: Specimens from acute and convalescent COVID-19 originated in the United States, Italy and Spain.

This CDR3 has 14 amino acids. Germline CDR1 and CDR2: KGHSH and LQKENI. Trimming stripped 3 bases from V and 4 bases from J, with 12 bases between. This table comes from immunoSEQ multiplex PCR, and its TCRdb copy is limited to in-frame clones, with some not included. The sample carries more than 60,000 clones, around 83% recorded once. The sequence was obtained from a middle-aged man with acute or convalescent COVID-19. This sequence joins TRBV18 and TRBJ2-5, with D possibly matching TRBD2 (6 bases). Sequenced: peripheral blood. CDR3: CASSPDLALETQYF. The CDR3 bases are TGTGCCAGCTCACCCGACCTAGCGCTAGAGACCCAGTACTTC.